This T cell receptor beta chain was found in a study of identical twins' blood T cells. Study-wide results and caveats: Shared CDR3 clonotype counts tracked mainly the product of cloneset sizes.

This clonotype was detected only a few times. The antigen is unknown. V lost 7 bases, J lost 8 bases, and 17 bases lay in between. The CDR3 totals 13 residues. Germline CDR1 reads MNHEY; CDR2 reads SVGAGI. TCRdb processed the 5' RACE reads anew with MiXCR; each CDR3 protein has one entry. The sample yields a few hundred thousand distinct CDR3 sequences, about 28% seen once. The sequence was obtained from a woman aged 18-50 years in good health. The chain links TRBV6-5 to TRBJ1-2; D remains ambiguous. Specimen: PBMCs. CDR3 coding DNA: TGTGCCAGCACCTACCTCGGGGATCGAGGCTACACCTTC. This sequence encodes CASTYLGDRGYTF.